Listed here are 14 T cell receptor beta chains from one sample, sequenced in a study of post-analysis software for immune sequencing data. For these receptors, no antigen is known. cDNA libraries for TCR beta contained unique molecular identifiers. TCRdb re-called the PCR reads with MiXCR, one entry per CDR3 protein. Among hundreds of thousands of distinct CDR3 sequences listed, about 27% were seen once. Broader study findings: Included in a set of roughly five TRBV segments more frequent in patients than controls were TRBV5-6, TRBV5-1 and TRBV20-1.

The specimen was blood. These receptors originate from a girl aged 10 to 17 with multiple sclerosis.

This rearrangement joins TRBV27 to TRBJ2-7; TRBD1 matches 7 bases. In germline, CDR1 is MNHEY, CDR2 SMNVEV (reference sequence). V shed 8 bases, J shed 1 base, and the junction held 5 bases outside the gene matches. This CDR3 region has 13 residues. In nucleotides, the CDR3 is TGTGCCAGCCGCGAACAGGGGTCCTACGAGCAGTACTTC. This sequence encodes CASREQGSYEQYF.

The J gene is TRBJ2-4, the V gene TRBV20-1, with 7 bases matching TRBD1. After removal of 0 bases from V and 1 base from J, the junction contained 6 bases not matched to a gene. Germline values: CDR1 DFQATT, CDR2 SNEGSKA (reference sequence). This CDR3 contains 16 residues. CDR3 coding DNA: TGCAGTGCTAGAGAGTATGACAGGGCGGCCAAAAACATTCAGTACTTC. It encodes CSAREYDRAAKNIQYF.

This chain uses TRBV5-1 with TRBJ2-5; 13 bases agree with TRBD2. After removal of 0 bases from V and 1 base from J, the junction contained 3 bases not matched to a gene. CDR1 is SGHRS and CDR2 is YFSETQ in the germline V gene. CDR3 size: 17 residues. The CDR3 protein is CASSLGGTSGIQETQYF. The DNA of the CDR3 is TGCGCCAGCAGCTTGGGGGGGACTAGCGGGATCCAAGAGACCCAGTACTTC.

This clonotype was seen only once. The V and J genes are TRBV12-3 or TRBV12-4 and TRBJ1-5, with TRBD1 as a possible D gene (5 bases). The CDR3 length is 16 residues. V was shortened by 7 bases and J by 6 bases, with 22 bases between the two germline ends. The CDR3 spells CASILGDRAWGQPQHF. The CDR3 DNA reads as TGTGCCAGCATCCTAGGGGACCGGGCCTGGGGTCAGCCCCAGCATTTT.

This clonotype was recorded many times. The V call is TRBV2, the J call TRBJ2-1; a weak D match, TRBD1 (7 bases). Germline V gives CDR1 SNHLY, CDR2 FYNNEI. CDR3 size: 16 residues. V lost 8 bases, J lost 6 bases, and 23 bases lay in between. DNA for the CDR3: TGTGCCAGCGGAAGCTTGGGGGGACAGATAAGCAATGAGCAGTTCTTC. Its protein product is CASGSLGGQISNEQFF.

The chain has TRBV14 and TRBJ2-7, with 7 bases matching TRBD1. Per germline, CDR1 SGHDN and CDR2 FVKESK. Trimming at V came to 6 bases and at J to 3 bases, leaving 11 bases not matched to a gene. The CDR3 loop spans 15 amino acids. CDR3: CASSRLGQRNYEQYF. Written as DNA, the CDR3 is TGTGCCAGCAGTCGTTTGGGACAGAGAAACTACGAGCAGTACTTC.

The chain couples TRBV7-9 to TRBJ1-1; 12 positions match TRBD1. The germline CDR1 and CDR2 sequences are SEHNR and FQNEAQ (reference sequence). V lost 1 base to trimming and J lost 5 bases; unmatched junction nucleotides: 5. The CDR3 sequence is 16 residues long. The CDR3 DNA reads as TGTGCCAGCAGCTTAGTGGGACAGGGGGCTAAGACTGAAGCTTTCTTT. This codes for CASSLVGQGAKTEAFF.

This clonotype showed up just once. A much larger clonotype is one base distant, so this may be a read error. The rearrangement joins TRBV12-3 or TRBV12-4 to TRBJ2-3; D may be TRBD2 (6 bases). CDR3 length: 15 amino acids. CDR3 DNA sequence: TGTGCCAGCACCGGGGGAGTAGCGTCCACAGATATGCAGTATTTT. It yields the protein CASTGGVASTDMQYF.

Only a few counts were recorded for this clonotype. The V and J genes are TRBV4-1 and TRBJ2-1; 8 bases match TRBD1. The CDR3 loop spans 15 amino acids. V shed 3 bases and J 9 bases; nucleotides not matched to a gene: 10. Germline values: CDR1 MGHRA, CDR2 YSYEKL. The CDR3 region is CASSQDRTGFGEQFF. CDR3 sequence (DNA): TGCGCCAGCAGCCAGGATCGGACAGGGTTTGGTGAGCAGTTCTTC.

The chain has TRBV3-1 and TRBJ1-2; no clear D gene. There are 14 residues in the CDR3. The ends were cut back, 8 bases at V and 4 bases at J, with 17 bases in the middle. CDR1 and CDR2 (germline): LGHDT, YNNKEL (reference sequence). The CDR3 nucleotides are TGTGCCAGCGCGATAAAGGAGGGCCTCTATGGCTACACCTTC. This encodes CASAIKEGLYGYTF.

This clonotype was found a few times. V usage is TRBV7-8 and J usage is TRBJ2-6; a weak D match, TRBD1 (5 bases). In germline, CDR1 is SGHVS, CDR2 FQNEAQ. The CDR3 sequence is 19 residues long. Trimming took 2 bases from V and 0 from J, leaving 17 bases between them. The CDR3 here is CASSLILGRAGSGANVLTF. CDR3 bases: TGTGCCAGCAGCTTAATCCTGGGCAGGGCCGGCTCTGGGGCCAACGTCCTGACTTTC.

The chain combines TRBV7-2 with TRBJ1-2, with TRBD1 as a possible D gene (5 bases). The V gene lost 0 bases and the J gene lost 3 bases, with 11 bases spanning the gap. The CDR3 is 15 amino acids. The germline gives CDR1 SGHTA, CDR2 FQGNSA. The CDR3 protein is CASSLAPGSHYGYTF. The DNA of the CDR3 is TGTGCCAGCAGCTTAGCGCCAGGGTCACACTATGGCTACACCTTC.

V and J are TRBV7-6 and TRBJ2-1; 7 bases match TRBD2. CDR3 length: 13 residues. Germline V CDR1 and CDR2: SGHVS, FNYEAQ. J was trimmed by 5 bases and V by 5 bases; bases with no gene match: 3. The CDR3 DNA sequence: TGTGCCAGCAGCCACGGGAGGAACAATGAGCAGTTCTTC. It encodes CASSHGRNNEQFF.

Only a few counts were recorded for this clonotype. The CDR3 protein is CASSHGLAYEQYF. DNA for the CDR3: TGTGCCAGCAGCCATGGACTAGCCTACGAGCAGTACTTC. V is TRBV6-2 or TRBV6-3 and J is TRBJ2-7; 7 nucleotides agree with TRBD2. Germline lookup yields CDR1 MNHEY and CDR2 SVGEGT. The CDR3 spans 13 residues. With V trimmed by 6 bases and J by 2 bases, 4 bases remained unmatched.